The rows below give T cell receptor beta chains drawn from one sample of a study of T-cell reconstitution after alpha-beta-depleted transplantation in children. Each CDR3 protein gets one entry after TCRdb re-called the PCR reads with MiXCR. The repertoire includes a few hundred thousand distinct CDR3 sequences, 13% of them detected once, and around 4.1% sits in the top ten. The sequencing used PBMCs, collected from the stem cell graft. The receptors originated from a human donor who donated a stem cell graft to a child with Fanconi anemia. Each CDR3 is given with its conserved first and last residue.

>TRBJ1-4|TRBV5-1
CASSAWTGGDEKLFF
>TRBJ1-2|TRBV3-1
CASSPEGRGYTF
>TRBJ2-1|TRBV10-3
CAIRGGSYNEQFF
>TRBJ2-3|TRBV6-2/TRBV6-3
CASSSRTDTDTQYF
>TRBJ1-4|TRBV3-1
CASSPQPEKLFF
>TRBJ1-5|TRBV19
CASSITGTGAQPQHF
>TRBJ2-5|TRBV5-1
CASSLWGTETQYF
>TRBJ2-1|TRBV12-3/TRBV12-4
CASSFHNEQFF
>TRBJ1-5|TRBV20-1
CSASGGRSNQPQHF
>TRBJ1-2|TRBV4-3
CASSQERVQEVYGYTF
>TRBJ1-2|TRBV6-1
CASRSDRVYGYTF
>TRBJ2-1|TRBV7-2
CASSLRASRSEQFF
>TRBJ2-3|TRBV10-2
CATLEMGSPTDTQYF
>TRBJ2-3|TRBV20-1
CSAKGFGDTQYF
>TRBJ2-2|TRBV7-2
CASSLVAGNTGELFF
>TRBJ2-5|TRBV6-1
CASSQRPSGQETQYF
>TRBJ1-1|TRBV5-1
CASSLAGGRGTEAFF
>TRBJ1-5|TRBV12-5
CASAGVGNQPQHF